The 26 T cell receptor beta chains in this list originate from one sample, sequenced in a study of blood T cells in healthy people across ages. The second PCR ran roughly 6 to 12 cycles with a sample-barcoded 5' primer and J-beta primers. Using its own MiXCR run on the 5' RACE reads, TCRdb lists one record per CDR3 protein. The table has roughly 680,000 distinct CDR3 sequences, around 50% seen once. Sequencing was done on a sample of blood. These receptors originate from a woman older than 75 in good health.

This clonotype was found many times. V gene TRBV4-1 combines with J gene TRBJ2-1, with D perhaps TRBD2 (7 bases). The CDR3 covers 15 residues. Germline V CDR1 and CDR2: MGHRA, YSYEKL. Trimming left V 0 bases short and J 14 bases short, with 20 bases between. DNA of the CDR3: TGCGCCAGCAGCCAAGATTGGGGGGGGGCGGACAGTAAGTTCTTC. As protein: CASSQDWGGADSKFF.

The rearrangement joins TRBV12-3 or TRBV12-4 to TRBJ2-1, with D perhaps TRBD2 (6 bases). This CDR3 has 16 residues. V lost 2 bases and J 6 bases, leaving 17 bases between the germline ends. The CDR3 reads CASSLYFRAGPNEQFF. CDR3 nucleotide sequence: TGTGCCAGCAGTTTATATTTTAGGGCGGGACCCAATGAGCAGTTCTTC.

This chain links TRBV6-2 or TRBV6-3 with TRBJ2-4; no clear D. The end of the DNA aligns better with TRBJ2-7, so the J call may be wrong. The CDR3 runs 13 residues. The germline V gene encodes CDR1 MNHEY and CDR2 SVGEGT. The chain's CDR3 is CASSYSTIYEQYF. The CDR3 DNA reads as TGTGCCAGCAGTTACTCGACAATCTACGAGCAGTACTTC.

The chain is built from TRBV21-1 and TRBJ2-1; TRBD2 is taken as the D call from the table, unchecked against the DNA. TRBV21-1 is tagged as a pseudogene. There are 16 residues in the CDR3. CDR3 sequence reads: CASSNCSGAGYNEQFF. The CDR3 DNA reads TGTGCCAGCAGCAACTGCTCCGGAGCGGGCTACAATGAGCAGTTCTTC.

The J gene is TRBJ2-3, the V gene TRBV20-1; 7 bases fit TRBD2. The length of the CDR3 is 14 residues. J lost 8 bases, V lost 0 bases, and 8 bases had no gene match. The germline V gene has CDR1 DFQATT and CDR2 SNEGSKA (reference sequence). The CDR3 DNA reads TGCAGTGCTAGAGATGGCCTAGCGGAGATTACGCAGTATTTT. Translation: CSARDGLAEITQYF.

This clonotype was detected ten times or more. This chain uses TRBV9 with TRBJ2-7, with D perhaps being TRBD1 or TRBD2 (6 bases each). The V gene lost 0 bases and the J gene lost 9 bases, with 13 bases spanning the gap. CDR1 and CDR2 (germline): SGDLS, YYNGEE. The CDR3 sequence is 13 residues long. This CDR3 reads CASSVVEQGGQYF. CDR3 DNA sequence: TGTGCCAGCAGCGTAGTGGAACAGGGAGGGCAGTACTTC.

This clonotype turned up a few times. The CDR3, as DNA: TGTGCCATCCTAGGCCCGGGGTATGGCTACACCTTC. Translating it yields CAILGPGYGYTF. The V call is TRBV12-3 or TRBV12-4, the J call TRBJ1-2; no reliable D call. The CDR3 has 12 amino acids. With 10 bases removed from V and 5 bases from J, the gap between germline ends came to 14 bases.

This clonotype was counted many times. The gene calls are TRBV14 and TRBJ2-7; D perhaps matches TRBD2 (6 bases). CDR1 SGHDN and CDR2 FVKESK come from the germline V gene. The CDR3 is 14 amino acids. V was cut by 6 bases and J by 6 bases, with 18 bases left in between. The CDR3 bases are TGTGCCAGCAGGCTTACTAGCTCCTCCCGCGAGCAGTACTTC. Protein product: CASRLTSSSREQYF.

The table lists this clonotype with many counts. The V call is TRBV6-6, the J call TRBJ1-2; D remains unclear. CDR3 length equals 12 residues. V gave up 4 bases and J gave up 8 bases, with 11 bases separating them. The germline V gene has CDR1 MNHNY and CDR2 SVGAGI (reference sequence). Here the CDR3 reads CASSSERGGYTF. DNA for the CDR3: TGTGCCAGCAGTTCAGAAAGAGGCGGCTACACCTTC.

The gene calls are TRBV6-6 and TRBJ2-1; D may correspond to TRBD1 or TRBD2 (5 bases each). The V and J ends lost 6 bases and 4 bases respectively, with 13 bases between them. The CDR3 sequence is 14 residues long. The V gene's germline CDR1 is MNHNY and CDR2 SVGAGI (reference sequence). Written as DNA, the CDR3 is TGTGCCAGCAGGAAGCCAGGGAGTTACAATGAGCAGTTCTTC. Amino acid sequence: CASRKPGSYNEQFF.

The V gene is TRBV28, the J gene TRBJ1-1; no reliable D call. The CDR3 length is 12 residues. V lost 8 bases and J lost 3, with 10 bases in between. Germline V gives CDR1 MDHEN, CDR2 SYDVKM. The CDR3 coding sequence is TGTGCCAGCGGCAAGTTGGACACTGAAGCTTTCTTT. Protein product: CASGKLDTEAFF.

The chain recombines TRBV15 with TRBJ1-2; the match to TRBD1 covers 10 bases. This CDR3 has 12 residues. Germline CDR1 is LNHNV and CDR2 is YYDKDF (reference sequence). Unmatched junction bases numbered 2, after V lost 1 base and J lost 12 bases. Here the CDR3 reads CATSRGDRGHTF. The CDR3, as DNA: TGTGCCACCAGCAGAGGGGACAGGGGACACACCTTC.

This clonotype has a count of ten or more. The chain has TRBV10-3 and TRBJ2-1, with 8 bases fitting TRBD2. The germline V gene has CDR1 ENHRY and CDR2 SYGVKD. Trimming removed 8 bases from V and 0 bases from J; junction bases left unmatched: 12. The CDR3 runs 17 residues. This CDR3 reads CAIVRVESGSSYNEQFF. DNA for the CDR3: TGTGCCATCGTTCGGGTTGAGAGCGGGAGCTCCTACAATGAGCAGTTCTTC.

The chain carries TRBV7-9 and TRBJ2-3; D is perhaps TRBD1 (5 bases). V was clipped by 8 bases and J by 3 bases, with 15 bases between them. The V gene's germline CDR1 is SEHNR and CDR2 FQNEAQ (reference sequence). The CDR3 runs to 14 residues. CDR3: CASGTPGSTDTQYF. CDR3 bases: TGTGCCAGCGGCACTCCAGGGTCGACAGATACGCAGTATTTT.

Concerning this clonotype: This may arise from a read error, as a much more abundant clone is one base away. The V gene is TRBV7-2, the J gene TRBJ2-5, with 7 bases aligning to TRBD1. Trimming cost V 5 bases and J 11 bases; bases outside gene matches: 11. The CDR3 sequence is 13 residues long. Per germline, CDR1 SGHTA and CDR2 FQGNSA. DNA of the CDR3: TGTGCCAGCAGCCGGACAGGCAACAATGAGCAGTACTTC. It encodes CASSRTGNNEQYF.

The J gene is TRBJ2-3, the V gene TRBV21-1; the table gives TRBD2 as D, unverified against the DNA. TRBV21-1 corresponds to a pseudogene. The CDR3 extends over 18 amino acids. CDR3 DNA sequence: TGTGCCAGCCCCGAGCGCGGGAGGGCCAAAGGTAGCACAGATACGCAGTATTTT. It specifies CASPERGRAKGSTDTQYF.

A few counts support this clonotype. This chain joins TRBV7-2 and TRBJ2-1, with D uncertain. V was shortened by 5 bases and J by 6 bases, with 17 bases between the two germline ends. The CDR3 extends over 15 amino acids. Germline loops: CDR1 SGHTA, CDR2 FQGNSA. CDR3 residues: CASSLLMGSSNEQFF. The CDR3 nucleotides are TGTGCCAGCAGCCTCTTAATGGGGTCTAGCAATGAGCAGTTCTTC.

The genes are TRBV2 and TRBJ1-6, with D unclear. Germline V gene data show CDR1 as SNHLY and CDR2 as FYNNEI. The CDR3 has 14 residues. V was shortened by 8 bases and J by 7 bases, with 15 bases between the two germline ends. The CDR3 protein is CASGEDGYNSPLHF. CDR3 nucleotide sequence: TGTGCCAGCGGGGAAGACGGATACAATTCACCCCTCCACTTT.

This chain links TRBV12-3 or TRBV12-4 with TRBJ2-3, with 8 bases identical to TRBD2. CDR3 length: 15 amino acids. After removal of 5 bases from V and 3 bases from J, the junction contained 7 bases not matched to a gene. The DNA for the CDR3 is TGTGCCAGCAGTGATGGCGGGGGGCAGACAGATACGCAGTATTTT. It specifies CASSDGGGQTDTQYF.

In this sample, this clonotype turned up many times. V and J are TRBV5-1 and TRBJ2-3; TRBD2 matches at 13 bases. The CDR3 contains 17 residues. Per the germline V gene, CDR1 is SGHRS and CDR2 is YFSETQ. V lost 0 bases to trimming and J lost 6 bases; unmatched junction nucleotides: 7. In nucleotides, the CDR3 is TGCGCCAGCAGCTTGGGACGACTAGCGGGAGGTCTGGATACGCAGTATTTT. Residues: CASSLGRLAGGLDTQYF. Based on the CDR3 plus reference TRBV5-1 and TRBJ2-3, the full variable domain is KAGVTQTPRYLIKTRGQQVTLSCSPISGHRSVSWYQQTPGQGLQFLFEYFSETQRNKGNFPGRFSGRQFSNSRSEMNVSTLELGDSALYLCASSLGRLAGGLDTQYFGPGTRLTVL.

This clonotype has a count of ten or more. The chain employs TRBV7-2 and TRBJ1-2; TRBD1 is a possible D gene (6 bases). The length of the CDR3 is 13 residues. Trimming stripped 7 bases from V and 7 bases from J, with 16 bases between. CDR1 and CDR2 (germline): SGHTA, FQGNSA. CDR3 sequence: CASNQDRSGGYTF. The DNA of the CDR3 is TGTGCCAGCAATCAAGACAGGAGTGGTGGCTACACCTTC.

Points on this clonotype: A single base separates this from a much larger clone, so it may be a read error. The V call is TRBV7-2, the J call TRBJ2-1; 9 bases map to TRBD2. The CDR3 contains 15 residues. Germline V CDR1 and CDR2: SGHTA, FQGNSA. The CDR3 loop reads CATSLVWRGGSEQFF. CDR3 coding DNA: TGTGCCACCAGCTTAGTGTGGCGGGGGGGTAGTGAGCAGTTCTTC.

This sequence joins TRBV4-3 and TRBJ2-7; TRBD1 matches 9 bases. The CDR3 is 15 amino acids. Trimming removed 5 bases from V and 2 bases from J; junction bases left unmatched: 7. Germline V CDR1 and CDR2: LGHNA, YSLEER. The CDR3 reads CASSNDRGATYEQYF. CDR3 bases: TGCGCCAGCAGCAACGACAGGGGGGCTACCTACGAGCAGTACTTC.

The table lists this clonotype with many counts. The genes are TRBV28 and TRBJ2-3; D is unresolved. Between the trimmed V and J ends, which lost 1 base and 4 bases, there was a span of 6 bases. The CDR3 totals 13 residues. CDR1 is MDHEN and CDR2 is SYDVKM in the germline V gene. The CDR3 DNA reads as TGTGCCAGCAGTTTATCCGGGCCAGATACGCAGTATTTT. It is translated as CASSLSGPDTQYF.

The genes are TRBV5-1 and TRBJ1-1; unclear D gene. Trimming stripped 0 bases from V and 0 bases from J, with 15 bases between. CDR1 and CDR2 from the germline V gene are SGHRS and YFSETQ. The CDR3 sequence is 17 residues long. Here the CDR3 DNA reads TGCGCCAGCAGCTTGGGCCAGGTTCGCTACATGAACACTGAAGCTTTCTTT. Translating it yields CASSLGQVRYMNTEAFF. Supplemented by reference TRBV5-1 and TRBJ1-1, the full variable domain reads KAGVTQTPRYLIKTRGQQVTLSCSPISGHRSVSWYQQTPGQGLQFLFEYFSETQRNKGNFPGRFSGRQFSNSRSEMNVSTLELGDSALYLCASSLGQVRYMNTEAFFGQGTRLTVV.

The chain couples TRBV3-1 to TRBJ2-7; no clear D. V was shortened by 2 bases and J by 5 bases, with 7 bases between the two germline ends. The V gene's germline CDR1 is LGHDT and CDR2 YNNKEL (reference sequence). The CDR3 is 12 residues long. The CDR3 nucleotides are TGTGCCAGCAGCCAAAATGACCACGAGCAGTACTTC. Encoded protein: CASSQNDHEQYF.